This T cell receptor (beta chain) is from a study of circulating and synovial CD4+ cells in juvenile arthritis. Notes on the study in general: Circulating pathogenic-like lymphocytes shared a substantially higher fraction of CDR3 sequences with synovium than bulk blood. Some such blood samples were as oligoclonal as synovium. Vbeta family usage analysis did not detect the pathogenic-like versus bulk difference. Shared-clonotype fractions with synovium likely underestimate full repertoire overlap.

Libraries were prepared by immunoSEQ multiplex PCR; TCRdb keeps only in-frame clonotypes and omits some of them. Of 30,000 to 40,000 clones in the sample, 90% to 95% were seen once. Germline V gives CDR1 MDHEN, CDR2 SYDVKM. The length of the CDR3 is 14 residues. The junction had 0 bases not matched to a gene; V was cut back by 2 bases and J by 1 base. Comments on this clone: No antigen is known for it.

The sample consisted of CD4+ T cells from blood. The V gene is TRBV28, the J gene TRBJ2-7; 9 positions agree with TRBD2. This receptor was taken from a human donor with juvenile idiopathic arthritis. The CDR3 DNA is TGTGCCAGCAGTTTAGCGGGAGGGTCCTACGAGCAGTACTTC. Amino acids: CASSLAGGSYEQYF.